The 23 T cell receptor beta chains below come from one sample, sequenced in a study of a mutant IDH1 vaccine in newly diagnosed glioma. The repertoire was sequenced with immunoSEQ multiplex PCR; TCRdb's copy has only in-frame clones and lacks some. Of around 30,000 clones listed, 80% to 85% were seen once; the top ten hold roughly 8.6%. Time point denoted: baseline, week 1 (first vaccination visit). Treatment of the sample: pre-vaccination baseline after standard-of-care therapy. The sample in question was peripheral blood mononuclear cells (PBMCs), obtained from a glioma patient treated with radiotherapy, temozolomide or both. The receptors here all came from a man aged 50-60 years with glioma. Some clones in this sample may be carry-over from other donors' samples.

The CDR3 DNA reads TGTGCCAGCAGTGGGCGACGTTCCACCAACTATGGCTACACCTTC. Translation: CASSGRRSTNYGYTF. This chain links TRBV25-1 with TRBJ1-2; D unclear. This CDR3 contains 15 residues. The germline V gene encodes CDR1 MGHDK and CDR2 SYGVNS. Trimming took 4 bases from V and 2 from J, leaving 14 bases between them.

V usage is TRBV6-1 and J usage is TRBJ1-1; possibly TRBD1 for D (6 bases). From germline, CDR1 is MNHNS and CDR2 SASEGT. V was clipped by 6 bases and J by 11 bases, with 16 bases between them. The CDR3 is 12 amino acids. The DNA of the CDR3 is TGTGCCAGCAGGGGGGATGGGGGCAGGGCTTTCTTT. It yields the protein CASRGDGGRAFF.

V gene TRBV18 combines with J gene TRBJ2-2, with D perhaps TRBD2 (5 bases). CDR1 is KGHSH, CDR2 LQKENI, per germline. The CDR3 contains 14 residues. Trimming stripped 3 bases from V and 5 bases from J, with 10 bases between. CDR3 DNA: TGTGCCAGCTCACCCCCGGGATCGACCGGGGAGCTGTTTTTT. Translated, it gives CASSPPGSTGELFF.

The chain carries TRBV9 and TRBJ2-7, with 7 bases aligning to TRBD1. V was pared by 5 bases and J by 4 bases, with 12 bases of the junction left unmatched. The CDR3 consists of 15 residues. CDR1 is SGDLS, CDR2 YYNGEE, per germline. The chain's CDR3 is CASSQSGQVFYEQYF. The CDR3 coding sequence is TGTGCCAGCAGTCAAAGTGGACAGGTTTTTTACGAGCAGTACTTC. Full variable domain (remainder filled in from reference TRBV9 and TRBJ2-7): DSGVTQTPKHLITATGQRVTLRCSPRSGDLSVYWYQQSLDQGLQFLIQYYNGEERAKGNILERFSAQQFPDLHSELNLSSLELGDSALYFCASSQSGQVFYEQYFGPGTRLTVT.

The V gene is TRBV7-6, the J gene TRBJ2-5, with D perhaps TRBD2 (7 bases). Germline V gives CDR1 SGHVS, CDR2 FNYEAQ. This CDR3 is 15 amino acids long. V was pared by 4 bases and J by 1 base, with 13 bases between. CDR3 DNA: TGTGCCAGCAGCTATGGGGGGGGCCCCCAAGAGACCCAGTACTTC. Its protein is CASSYGGGPQETQYF.

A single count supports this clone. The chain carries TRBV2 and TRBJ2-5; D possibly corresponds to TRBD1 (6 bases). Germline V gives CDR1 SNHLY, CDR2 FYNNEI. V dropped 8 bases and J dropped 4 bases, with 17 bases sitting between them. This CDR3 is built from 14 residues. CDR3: CASQPQGLRETQYF. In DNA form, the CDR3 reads TGTGCCAGCCAGCCACAGGGTTTGCGAGAGACCCAGTACTTC. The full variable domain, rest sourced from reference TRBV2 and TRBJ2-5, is EPEVTQTPSHQVTQMGQEVILRCVPISNHLYFYWYRQILGQKVEFLVSFYNNEISEKSEIFDDQFSVERPDGSNFTLKIRSTKLEDSAMYFCASQPQGLRETQYFGPGTRLLVL.

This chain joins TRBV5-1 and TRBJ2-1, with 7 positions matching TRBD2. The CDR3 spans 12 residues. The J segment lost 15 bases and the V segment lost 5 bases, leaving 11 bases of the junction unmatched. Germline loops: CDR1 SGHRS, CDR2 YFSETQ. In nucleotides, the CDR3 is TGCGCCAGCAGTGCGGGGGACCTACCAAGGTTCTTC. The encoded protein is CASSAGDLPRFF. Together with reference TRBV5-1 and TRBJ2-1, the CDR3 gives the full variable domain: KAGVTQTPRYLIKTRGQQVTLSCSPISGHRSVSWYQQTPGQGLQFLFEYFSETQRNKGNFPGRFSGRQFSNSRSEMNVSTLELGDSALYLCASSAGDLPRFFGPGTRLTVL.

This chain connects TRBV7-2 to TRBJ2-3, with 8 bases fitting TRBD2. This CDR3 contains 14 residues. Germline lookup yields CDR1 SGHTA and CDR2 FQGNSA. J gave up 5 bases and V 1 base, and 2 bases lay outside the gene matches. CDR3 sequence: CASSLVAGGDTQYF. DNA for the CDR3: TGTGCCAGCAGCTTAGTGGCGGGGGGAGATACGCAGTATTTT.

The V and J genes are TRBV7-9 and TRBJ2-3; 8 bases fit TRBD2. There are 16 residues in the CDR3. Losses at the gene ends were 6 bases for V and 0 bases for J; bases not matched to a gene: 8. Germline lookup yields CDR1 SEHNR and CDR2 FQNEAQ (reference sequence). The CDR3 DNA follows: TGTGCCAGCAGTCATACTAGCGGTAGGAGCACAGATACGCAGTATTTT. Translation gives CASSHTSGRSTDTQYF.

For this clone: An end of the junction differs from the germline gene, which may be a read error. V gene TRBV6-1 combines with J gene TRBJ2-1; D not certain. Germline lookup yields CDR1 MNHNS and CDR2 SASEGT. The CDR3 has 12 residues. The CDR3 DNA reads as TGTGCCAGCAGACCAAACTACAGTGAGCAGTTCTTC. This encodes CASRPNYSEQFF.

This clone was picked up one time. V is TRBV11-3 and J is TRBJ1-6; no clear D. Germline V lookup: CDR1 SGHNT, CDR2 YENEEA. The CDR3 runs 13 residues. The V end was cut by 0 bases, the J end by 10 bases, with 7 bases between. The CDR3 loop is CASSLDLQSPLHF. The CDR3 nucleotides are TGTGCCAGCAGCTTAGATCTACAGTCACCCCTCCACTTT. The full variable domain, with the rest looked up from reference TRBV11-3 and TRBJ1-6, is EAGVVQSPRYKIIEKKQPVAFWCNPISGHNTLYWYLQNLGQGPELLIRYENEEAVDDSQLPKDRFSAERLKGVDSTLKIQPAELGDSAVYLCASSLDLQSPLHFGNGTRLTVT.

The chain's CDR3 is CASSLDPAIYGTLNYEQYF. The CDR3 DNA is TGTGCCAGCAGCTTAGATCCGGCTATTTATGGGACACTTAACTACGAGCAGTACTTC. J is TRBJ2-7 and V is TRBV11-2; D is perhaps TRBD1 (6 bases). V dropped 0 bases and J dropped 3 bases, with 24 bases sitting between them. The CDR3 loop spans 19 amino acids. Germline CDR1 reads SGHAT; CDR2 reads FQNNGV. Based on the CDR3 plus reference TRBV11-2 and TRBJ2-7, the full variable domain is EAGVAQSPRYKIIEKRQSVAFWCNPISGHATLYWYQQILGQGPKLLIQFQNNGVVDDSQLPKDRFSAERLKGVDSTLKIQPAKLEDSAVYLCASSLDPAIYGTLNYEQYFGPGTRLTVT.

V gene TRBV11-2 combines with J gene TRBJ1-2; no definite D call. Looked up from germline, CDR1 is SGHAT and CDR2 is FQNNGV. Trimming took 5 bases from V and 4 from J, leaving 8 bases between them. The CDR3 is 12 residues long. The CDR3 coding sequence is TGTGCCAGCAGCACGAGCGGCTATGGCTACACCTTC. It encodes CASSTSGYGYTF.

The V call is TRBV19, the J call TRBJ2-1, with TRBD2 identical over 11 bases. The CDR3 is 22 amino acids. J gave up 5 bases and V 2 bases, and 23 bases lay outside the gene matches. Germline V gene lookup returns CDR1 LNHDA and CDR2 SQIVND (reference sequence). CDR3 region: CASSISPLDAGTSGGLDNEQFF. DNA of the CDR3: TGTGCCAGTAGTATATCCCCTCTAGACGCAGGGACTAGCGGAGGGCTGGACAATGAGCAGTTCTTC.

This chain's CDR3 is CASSDAPGRELFF. CDR3 sequence (DNA): TGTGCCAGCAGCGACGCGCCCGGGAGGGAGCTGTTTTTT. The chain links TRBV7-2 to TRBJ2-2; possible D gene TRBD2, 5 bases. Germline V CDR1 and CDR2: SGHTA, FQGNSA. CDR3 length: 13 amino acids. Deletions cut 5 bases from V and 9 bases from J, with 13 bases between.

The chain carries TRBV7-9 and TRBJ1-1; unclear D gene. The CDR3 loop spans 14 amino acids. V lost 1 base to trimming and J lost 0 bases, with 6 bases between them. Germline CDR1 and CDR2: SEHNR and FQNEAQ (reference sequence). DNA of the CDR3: TGTGCCAGCAGCTTAGGTGGCTTGAACACTGAAGCTTTCTTT. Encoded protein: CASSLGGLNTEAFF.

The CDR3 is CASSNRDSLTEAFF. The DNA for the CDR3 is TGTGCCAGCAGTAACCGGGACAGCCTCACTGAAGCTTTCTTT. The J gene is TRBJ1-1, the V gene TRBV6-5, with TRBD1 matching over 7 bases. Germline V CDR1 and CDR2: MNHEY, SVGAGI. The CDR3 extends over 14 amino acids. After removal of 5 bases from V and 4 bases from J, the junction contained 7 bases not matched to a gene.

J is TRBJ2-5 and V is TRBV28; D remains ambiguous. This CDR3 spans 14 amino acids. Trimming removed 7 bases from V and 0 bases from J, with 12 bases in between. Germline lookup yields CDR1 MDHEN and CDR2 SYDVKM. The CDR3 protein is CASNHRLDQETQYF. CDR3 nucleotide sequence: TGTGCCAGCAACCATCGACTGGACCAAGAGACCCAGTACTTC. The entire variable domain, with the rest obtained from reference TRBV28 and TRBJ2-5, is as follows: DVKVTQSSRYLVKRTGEKVFLECVQDMDHENMFWYRQDPGLGLRLIYFSYDVKMKEKGDIPEGYSVSREKKERFSLILESASTNQTSMYLCASNHRLDQETQYFGPGTRLLVL.

CDR3 in amino acids: CASSQRGTNYGYTF. CDR3 sequence (DNA): TGTGCCAGCAGCCAAAGAGGGACCAACTATGGCTACACCTTC. This chain connects TRBV5-4 to TRBJ1-2, with D perhaps matching TRBD1 (5 bases). V lost 4 bases to trimming and J lost 2 bases, with 12 bases between them. Germline CDR1 and CDR2: SGHNT and YYREEE (reference sequence). The CDR3 extends over 14 amino acids.

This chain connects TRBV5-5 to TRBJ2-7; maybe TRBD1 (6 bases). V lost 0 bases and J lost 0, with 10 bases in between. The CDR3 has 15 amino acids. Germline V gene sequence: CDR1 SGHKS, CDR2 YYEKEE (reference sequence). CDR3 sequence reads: CASSLAGTPSYEQYF. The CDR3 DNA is TGTGCCAGCAGCTTGGCAGGGACACCCTCCTACGAGCAGTACTTC.

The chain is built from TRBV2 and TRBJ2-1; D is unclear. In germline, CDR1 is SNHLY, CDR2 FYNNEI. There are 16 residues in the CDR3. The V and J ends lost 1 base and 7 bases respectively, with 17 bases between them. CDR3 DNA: TGTGCCAGCAGTGAAGAGGCAACGCCGCCGGGTAATGAGCAGTTCTTC. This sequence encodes CASSEEATPPGNEQFF.

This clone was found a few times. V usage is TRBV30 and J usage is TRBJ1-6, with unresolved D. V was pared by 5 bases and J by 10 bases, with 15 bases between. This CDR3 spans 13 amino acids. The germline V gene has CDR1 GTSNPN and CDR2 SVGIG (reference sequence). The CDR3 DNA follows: TGTGCCTGGGCGACCGCGGGTGACTCACCCCTCCACTTT. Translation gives CAWATAGDSPLHF.

The CDR3 bases are TGTGCCACCACAGGGGGCGAATACGAGCAGTACTTC. Protein product: CATTGGEYEQYF. V is TRBV10-3 and J is TRBJ2-7; 9 nucleotides agree with TRBD1. Trimming took 10 bases from V and 4 from J; bases not matched to a gene: 5. Germline V gene lookup returns CDR1 ENHRY and CDR2 SYGVKD. This CDR3 contains 12 residues.